This passage covers 11 T cell receptor beta chains from one sample sequenced in a study of response to subunit inactivated influenza vaccine. One entry per CDR3 protein, called by TCRdb with MiXCR from the RT-PCR reads. This sample has 500,000 to 600,000 distinct CDR3 sequences; 10% to 15% occur once, and the top ten carry roughly a tenth. Sequenced material: PBMCs from blood, taken on the day of vaccination. The receptor source for this set is a man in his fifties who received an inactivated influenza vaccine.

This clonotype was seen a handful of times. The chain uses TRBV28 and TRBJ2-7; D is possibly TRBD1 (5 bases). Germline CDR1 is MDHEN and CDR2 is SYDVKM. The V and J ends lost 7 bases and 2 bases respectively, with 15 bases between them. CDR3 length: 14 amino acids. CDR3 coding DNA: TGTGCCAGCACCTATGGAGTAGGGGCCTACGAGCAGTACTTC. It translates to CASTYGVGAYEQYF.

Only one count was recorded for this clonotype. This sequence joins TRBV6-1 and TRBJ2-7; D remains unclear. Germline V CDR1 and CDR2: MNHNS, SASEGT. V lost 7 bases, J lost 5 bases, and 9 bases lay in between. There are 11 residues in the CDR3. The DNA for the CDR3 is TGTGCCAGCACCTACACAAACGAGCAGTACTTC. Translating it yields CASTYTNEQYF.

The sample holds a few counts of this clonotype. This chain connects TRBV7-9 to TRBJ1-1; 10 positions match TRBD1. This CDR3 comprises 17 residues. CDR1 and CDR2 from the germline V gene are SEHNR and FQNEAQ (reference sequence). J gave up 0 bases and V 2 bases, and 6 bases lay outside the gene matches. CDR3 residues: CASSLTGQGLLNTEAFF. The CDR3 DNA sequence: TGTGCCAGCAGCTTAACGGGACAGGGGTTACTGAACACTGAAGCTTTCTTT.

The chain recombines TRBV28 with TRBJ2-1, with TRBD2 matching over 9 bases. The J segment lost 15 bases and the V segment lost 5 bases, leaving 8 bases of the junction unmatched. The CDR3 has 12 residues. CDR1 MDHEN and CDR2 SYDVKM come from the germline V gene. The CDR3: CASSRPSGVWFF. The DNA of the CDR3 is TGTGCCAGCAGTCGGCCTAGCGGGGTCTGGTTCTTC.

V and J are TRBV7-9 and TRBJ1-4; D is unclear. Deletions cut 5 bases from V and 3 bases from J, with 7 bases between. Germline-derived CDR1 and CDR2 are SEHNR and FQNEAQ (reference sequence). CDR3 length: 13 residues. CDR3 region: CASSPTANEKLFF. As DNA, the CDR3 is TGTGCCAGCAGCCCGACGGCTAATGAAAAACTGTTTTTT.

This chain links TRBV12-3 or TRBV12-4 with TRBJ1-4, with D uncertain. Trimming took 2 bases from V and 8 from J, leaving 12 bases between them. The CDR3 is 14 amino acids. For the CDR3, the DNA is TGTGCCAGCAGTTTAAGTACCGTAAGGGAAAAACTGTTTTTT. This encodes CASSLSTVREKLFF.

The sample holds a few counts of this clonotype. The V gene is TRBV5-1, the J gene TRBJ2-5, with TRBD1 matching over 7 bases. V shed 2 bases and J 2 bases; nucleotides not matched to a gene: 6. Germline V gives CDR1 SGHRS, CDR2 YFSETQ. CDR3 length equals 15 residues. Here the CDR3 reads CASSFRLGQQETQYF. CDR3 sequence (DNA): TGCGCCAGCAGCTTCCGCCTGGGACAGCAAGAGACCCAGTACTTC.

The chain uses TRBV20-1 and TRBJ2-3; the D gene is possibly TRBD2 (5 bases). V was cut by 2 bases and J by 2 bases, with 17 bases left in between. The CDR3 is 16 amino acids. CDR1 is DFQATT, CDR2 SNEGSKA, per germline (reference sequence). CDR3 sequence reads: CSARFEGVSVTDTQYF. The CDR3 DNA reads TGCAGTGCTAGATTTGAGGGAGTTTCCGTCACAGATACGCAGTATTTT.

The rearrangement links TRBV27 to TRBJ1-2; D uncertain. The V gene lost 8 bases and the J gene lost 3 bases, with 22 bases spanning the gap. Germline V CDR1 and CDR2: MNHEY, SMNVEV (reference sequence). The CDR3 runs 16 residues. The CDR3 sequence is CASRPAAWEDDYGYTF. The CDR3 DNA is TGTGCCAGCCGCCCGGCGGCCTGGGAAGACGACTATGGCTACACCTTC.

This clonotype showed up just a few times. The J gene is TRBJ2-3, the V gene TRBV15, with D maybe TRBD2 (6 bases). This CDR3 spans 16 amino acids. Trimming removed 1 base from V and 0 bases from J, with 11 bases in between. Germline loops: CDR1 LNHNV, CDR2 YYDKDF (reference sequence). The CDR3 loop is CATSRGRGASTDTQYF. CDR3 bases: TGTGCCACCAGCAGAGGACGCGGGGCTAGCACAGATACGCAGTATTTT. The whole variable domain, filled in from reference TRBV15 and TRBJ2-3, reads DAMVIQNPRYQVTQFGKPVTLSCSQTLNHNVMYWYQQKSSQAPKLLFHYYDKDFNNEADTPDNFQSRRPNTSFCFLDIRSPGLGDTAMYLCATSRGRGASTDTQYFGPGTRLTVL.

This clonotype was counted ten times or more. DNA for the CDR3: TGTGCCAGCAGCCAAGACCTGCGGACAGTTGATGAGCAGTTCTTC. Encoded protein: CASSQDLRTVDEQFF. This chain uses TRBV4-2 with TRBJ2-1; a weak D match, TRBD1 (6 bases). Germline CDR1 is LGHNA and CDR2 is YNFKEQ. The CDR3 has 15 residues. Trimming removed 0 bases at V and 8 bases at J, with 14 bases between.